This TCR beta chain was captured in a study of cytomegalovirus exposure and HLA in healthy donors. Study findings and constraints: Some highly shared sequence variants likely arose as a pipeline artifact.

Of note for this clone: The antigen is undetermined.

PCR involved 60 Vbeta and 13 Jbeta primers. Data came from immunoSEQ multiplex PCR; TCRdb stores just in-frame clones and leaves some out. The sample lists about 140,000 clones; approximately 80% were seen once. CDR3 length: 16 residues. CDR1 is MNHNY and CDR2 is SVGAGI in the germline V gene (reference sequence). V shed 4 bases and J 10 bases; nucleotides not matched to a gene: 10. V is TRBV6-6 and J is TRBJ2-1; 13 bases agree with TRBD2. Specimen: PBMCs. The TCR sequence derives from a male donor in good health and CMV-seropositive. DNA for the CDR3: TGTGCCAGCAGTTCACCGGGACTAGCGGGAAGTGGGGAGCAGTTCTTC. Translating it yields CASSSPGLAGSGEQFF.